This T cell receptor (beta chain) originates from a study of blood T cell repertoires in COVID-19. Study information: Some COVID-19 samples were acute and others convalescent; all came from the United States, Italy and Spain. Sources were T cells, B-cell-depleted T cells, or PBMCs; the material itself was cDNA or gDNA.

In the authors' methods: The assay estimated nucleated cells by amplifying reference gene primers. The data were produced by immunoSEQ multiplex PCR, yet TCRdb's version contains in-frame clones alone and is incomplete. That table gives V, J and clone size, and the DNA gave D and trimming. The top ten hold approximately 6.8% of the sample, which has roughly 110,000 clones, 70% to 90% seen once. This CDR3 is built from 13 residues. Germline V gene sequence: CDR1 SGDLS, CDR2 YYNGEE. Trimming left V 5 bases short and J 1 base short, with 6 bases between. Sequenced: peripheral blood. The chain carries TRBV9 and TRBJ2-2, with D perhaps TRBD2 (6 bases). This receptor was taken from a man between 45 and 60 years old with active or convalescent COVID-19. The DNA of the CDR3 is TGTGCCAGCAGTAGCGGGAACACCGGGGAGCTGTTTTTT. It encodes CASSSGNTGELFF. Looking up the rest from reference TRBV9 and TRBJ2-2 gives the full variable domain: DSGVTQTPKHLITATGQRVTLRCSPRSGDLSVYWYQQSLDQGLQFLIQYYNGEERAKGNILERFSAQQFPDLHSELNLSSLELGDSALYFCASSSGNTGELFFGEGSRLTVL.